This T cell receptor beta chain was recovered during a study of shared clonotypes between healthy human individuals. The wider study: There were three CD4 naive, three CD4 memory, two CD8 naive and one CD8 memory plates per donor.

Positively selected for CCR7, the CD45RO-negative cells used as naive CD8 cells excluded terminally differentiated effector memory CD45RA+ cells. Generated by immunoSEQ multiplex PCR, the TCRdb table keeps only in-frame clones and is missing some. The sample records about 2 million clones, roughly 94% being singletons. The sequenced sample consisted of naive CD8+ T cells sorted from blood. This TCR was sampled from a man aged 18-30 years in good health.

In DNA, the CDR3 is TGTGCCAGCAGCTTAGCATTGGAGGGGGCGGACGAGCAGTACTTC. Residues: CASSLALEGADEQYF. This chain uses TRBV7-6 with TRBJ2-7; TRBD1 might be the D (7 bases). The CDR3 totals 15 residues. The V and J ends lost 0 bases and 5 bases respectively, with 14 bases between them. CDR1 is SGHVS and CDR2 is FNYEAQ in the germline V gene.